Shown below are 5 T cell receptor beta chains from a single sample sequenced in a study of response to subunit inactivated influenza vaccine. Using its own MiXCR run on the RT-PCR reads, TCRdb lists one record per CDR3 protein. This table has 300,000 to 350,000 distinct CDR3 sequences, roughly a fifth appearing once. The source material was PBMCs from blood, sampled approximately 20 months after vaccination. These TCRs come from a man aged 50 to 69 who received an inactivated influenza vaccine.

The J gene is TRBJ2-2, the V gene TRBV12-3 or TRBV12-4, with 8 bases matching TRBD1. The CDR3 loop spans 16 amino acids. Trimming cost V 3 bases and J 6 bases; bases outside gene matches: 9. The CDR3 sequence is CASSLGTGLEAGELFF. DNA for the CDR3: TGTGCCAGCAGTTTGGGGACAGGCCTTGAGGCCGGGGAGCTGTTTTTT.

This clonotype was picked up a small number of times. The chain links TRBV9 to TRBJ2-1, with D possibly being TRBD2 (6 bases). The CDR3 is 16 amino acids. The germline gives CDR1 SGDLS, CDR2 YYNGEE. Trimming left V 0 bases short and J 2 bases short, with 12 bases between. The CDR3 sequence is CASSVAASEAYNEQFF. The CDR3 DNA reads TGTGCCAGCAGCGTAGCAGCTAGCGAAGCCTACAATGAGCAGTTCTTC. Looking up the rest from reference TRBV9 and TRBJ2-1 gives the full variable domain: DSGVTQTPKHLITATGQRVTLRCSPRSGDLSVYWYQQSLDQGLQFLIQYYNGEERAKGNILERFSAQQFPDLHSELNLSSLELGDSALYFCASSVAASEAYNEQFFGPGTRLTVL.

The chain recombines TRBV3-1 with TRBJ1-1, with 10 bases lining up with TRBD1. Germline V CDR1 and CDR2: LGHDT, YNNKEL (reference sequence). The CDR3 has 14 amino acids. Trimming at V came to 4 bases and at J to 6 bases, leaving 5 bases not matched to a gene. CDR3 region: CASSLGQGVAEAFF. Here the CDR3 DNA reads TGTGCCAGCAGCCTAGGACAGGGGGTTGCTGAAGCTTTCTTT.

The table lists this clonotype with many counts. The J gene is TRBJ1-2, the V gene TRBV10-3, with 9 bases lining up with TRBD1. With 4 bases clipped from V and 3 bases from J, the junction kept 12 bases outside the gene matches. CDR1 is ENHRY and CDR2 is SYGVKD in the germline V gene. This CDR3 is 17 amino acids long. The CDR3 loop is CAISGSGTGRLHYGYTF. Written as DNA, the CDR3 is TGTGCCATCAGTGGCTCCGGGACAGGGAGACTCCACTATGGCTACACCTTC.

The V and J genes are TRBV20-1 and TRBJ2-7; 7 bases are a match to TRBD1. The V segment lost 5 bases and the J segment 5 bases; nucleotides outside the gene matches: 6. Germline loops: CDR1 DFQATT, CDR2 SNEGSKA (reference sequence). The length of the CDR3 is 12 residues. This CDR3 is CSAPGTADEQYF. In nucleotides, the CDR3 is TGCAGTGCTCCTGGGACAGCCGACGAGCAGTACTTC.